This TCR beta chain was profiled in a study of blood T cell repertoires in COVID-19. Recovery among Cohort 3 donors was established by two negative PCRs, clearance, or symptom resolution. Methods used by the authors: Estimates of nucleated cell counts were drawn from the amplification of reference gene primers. Clones were sequenced by immunoSEQ multiplex PCR, and TCRdb holds only the in-frame ones, with some missing. V, J and clone size are those of that table, while D and trimming were read from the DNA. The table records about 380,000 clones, around 87% of them present only once. The material sequenced was PBMCs or T cells enriched from blood (not recorded which). The sequence came from a man younger than 40 who had recovered from COVID-19.

The CDR3 DNA is TGTGCCAGCAGCCAAACTTTGACAGGGGACGGCTACACCTTC. Translated, it gives CASSQTLTGDGYTF. The V and J genes are TRBV7-2 and TRBJ1-2; 8 positions match TRBD1. Germline CDR1 reads SGHTA; CDR2 reads FQGNSA. V was clipped by 5 bases and J by 8 bases; unmatched bases: 10. The CDR3 consists of 14 residues.